The 23 T cell receptor beta chains below all came from one sample that was sequenced in a study of T cells in Graves' hyperthyroidism and ophthalmopathy. Amplified TCR beta CDR3 regions came from RNA transcripts. First-round RT-PCR of the TCR CDR3 relied on the HTBI primer set. TCRdb re-analysed the multiplex PCR reads in MiXCR, keeping a single row per CDR3 protein. The table lists some 740,000 distinct CDR3 sequences, around 15% of them singletons. The sequenced material came from blood. These receptors originate from a young woman with Graves' hyperthyroidism.

This clonotype was recorded at least ten times. The chain has TRBV20-1 and TRBJ1-5; no reliable D call. Germline loops: CDR1 DFQATT, CDR2 SNEGSKA (reference sequence). Trimming pared 4 bases from V and 4 bases from J, leaving 20 bases between. The CDR3 loop spans 16 amino acids. CDR3 protein: CSAKAEGRIFNQPQHF. The CDR3 bases are TGCAGTGCTAAGGCCGAGGGCAGGATATTTAATCAGCCCCAGCATTTT.

For this clonotype: The junction departs from the called germline gene at one end, perhaps through a read error. This sequence joins TRBV2 and TRBJ2-5, with D unclear. The CDR3 covers 11 residues. Germline assignment: CDR1 SNHLY and CDR2 FYNNEI. The CDR3 spells CASNPQETQCF. The CDR3 region has the DNA TGTGCTAGCAACCCGCAGGAGACCCAGTGCTTC.

This clonotype came up many times. The chain is built from TRBV19 and TRBJ1-2, with D uncertain. CDR1 is LNHDA, CDR2 SQIVND, per germline (reference sequence). V gave up 7 bases and J gave up 3 bases, with 15 bases separating them. The CDR3 consists of 14 residues. CDR3 sequence reads: CASIRLSDDYGYTF. The CDR3 nucleotides read TGTGCCAGTATACGACTGTCAGATGACTATGGCTACACCTTC.

This clonotype came up many times. The chain has TRBV4-2 and TRBJ2-1; 11 bases agree with TRBD2. The V gene's germline CDR1 is LGHNA and CDR2 YNFKEQ. The V gene end was trimmed by 4 bases and the J gene end by 7 bases; junction bases not matched to a gene: 9. The CDR3 loop spans 16 amino acids. In DNA form, the CDR3 reads TGTGCCAGCAGCCTCAAGACTAGCGGGATTGGGAATGAGCAGTTCTTC. Amino acid sequence: CASSLKTSGIGNEQFF.

This clonotype was seen at least ten times. The chain uses TRBV24-1 and TRBJ2-5, with 8 bases fitting TRBD1. J lost 4 bases, V lost 4 bases, and 7 bases had no gene match. CDR3 length: 15 residues. CDR1 is KGHDR and CDR2 is SFDVKD in the germline V gene. DNA for the CDR3: TGTGCCACCAGTGAGGACAGGGACGTTGGAGAGACCCAGTACTTC. This translates into CATSEDRDVGETQYF.

The gene calls are TRBV7-9 and TRBJ1-4; D is uncertain. CDR1 and CDR2 (germline): SEHNR, FQNEAQ (reference sequence). V lost 1 base, J lost 0 bases, and 6 bases lay in between. The CDR3 consists of 15 residues. The CDR3 sequence: CASSLGETTNEKLFF. The CDR3 DNA reads TGTGCCAGCAGCTTAGGGGAGACAACTAATGAAAAACTGTTTTTT.

This clonotype was seen many times. The chain has TRBV11-2 and TRBJ2-7; TRBD2 aligns across 9 bases. The CDR3 runs 17 residues. Trimming took 0 bases from V and 4 from J; bases not matched to a gene: 10. Germline V gene sequence: CDR1 SGHAT, CDR2 FQNNGV. The CDR3 sequence is CASSLDVASGNGYEQYF. CDR3 in DNA: TGTGCCAGCAGCTTAGATGTGGCTAGCGGGAACGGTTACGAGCAGTACTTC. Complete variable domain (other parts from reference TRBV11-2 and TRBJ2-7): EAGVAQSPRYKIIEKRQSVAFWCNPISGHATLYWYQQILGQGPKLLIQFQNNGVVDDSQLPKDRFSAERLKGVDSTLKIQPAKLEDSAVYLCASSLDVASGNGYEQYFGPGTRLTVT.

This clonotype was seen repeatedly, ten times or more. This chain links TRBV2 with TRBJ1-1; 9 bases agree with TRBD1. The ends lost 4 bases at V and 4 bases at J; junction bases unmatched: 7. This CDR3 is built from 15 residues. From germline, CDR1 is SNHLY and CDR2 FYNNEI. The CDR3 spells CASSVQGALGTEAFF. For the CDR3, the DNA is TGTGCCAGCAGTGTACAGGGGGCGCTGGGCACTGAAGCTTTCTTT.

This clonotype has just a few counts. This chain connects TRBV19 to TRBJ1-2; a possible D gene is TRBD1 (6 bases). With 3 bases removed from V and 4 bases from J, the gap between germline ends came to 12 bases. The CDR3 consists of 14 residues. Germline V gene data show CDR1 as LNHDA and CDR2 as SQIVND (reference sequence). CDR3 residues: CASSIPTGIYGYTF. The CDR3 DNA follows: TGTGCCAGTAGTATCCCCACAGGGATCTATGGCTACACCTTC.

This clonotype was observed at least ten times. The chain has TRBV18 and TRBJ1-5, with D unresolved. Germline V gene data show CDR1 as KGHSH and CDR2 as LQKENI. Trimming removed 1 base from V and 5 bases from J, with 12 bases in between. The CDR3 has 15 amino acids. The CDR3 sequence is CASSPRDAGHQPQHF. CDR3 nucleotides: TGTGCCAGCTCACCACGAGATGCGGGCCATCAGCCCCAGCATTTT.

This clonotype has at least ten counts. The chain couples TRBV2 to TRBJ2-3, with a weak D call TRBD2 (6 bases). This CDR3 has 18 amino acids. Between the trimmed V and J ends, which lost 5 bases and 0 bases, there was a span of 21 bases. The germline V gene has CDR1 SNHLY and CDR2 FYNNEI. The CDR3 region is CASSLQKSGLSSTDTQYF. CDR3 sequence (DNA): TGTGCCAGCAGTCTGCAAAAAAGCGGGCTCTCTAGCACAGATACGCAGTATTTT.

V usage is TRBV6-1 and J usage is TRBJ2-2; D might be TRBD1 or TRBD2, each matching 5 bases. The CDR3 length is 17 residues. V was pared by 4 bases and J by 5 bases, with 20 bases between. CDR1 is MNHNS, CDR2 SASEGT, per germline. The CDR3 DNA is TGTGCCAGCAGTGCCCGGGACCCCTCTGCCCCAACCGGGGAGCTGTTTTTT. This encodes CASSARDPSAPTGELFF.

The chain carries TRBV7-9 and TRBJ1-1; 10 nucleotides align to TRBD1. The germline V gene encodes CDR1 SEHNR and CDR2 FQNEAQ (reference sequence). V lost 4 bases to trimming and J lost 3 bases; unmatched junction nucleotides: 5. This CDR3 comprises 15 residues. The CDR3 nucleotides are TGTGCCAGCAGCTCCTCCGGGACAGGGGACACTGAAGCTTTCTTT. It encodes CASSSSGTGDTEAFF.

This clonotype was counted a few times. The chain carries TRBV7-3 and TRBJ2-1; 9 bases match TRBD2. After removal of 3 bases from V and 9 bases from J, the junction contained 9 bases not matched to a gene. Germline CDR1 reads SGHTA; CDR2 reads FQGTGA. The CDR3 contains 15 residues. The CDR3 nucleotides read TGTGCCAGCAGCTTCCTAGCGGGGTCCACGGGTGAGCAGTTCTTC. Its translation: CASSFLAGSTGEQFF.

This clonotype was counted at least ten times. J is TRBJ1-1 and V is TRBV7-3; D remains ambiguous. CDR1 is SGHTA and CDR2 is FQGTGA in the germline V gene. This CDR3 comprises 14 residues. The V end was cut by 5 bases, the J end by 1 base, with 11 bases between. In DNA form, the CDR3 reads TGTGCCAGCAGCCGCGACGCGACGAACACTGAAGCTTTCTTT. As protein: CASSRDATNTEAFF.

V gene TRBV10-3 combines with J gene TRBJ2-3; 7 bases line up with TRBD2. CDR3 length: 14 residues. The junction had 8 bases not matched to a gene; V was cut back by 7 bases and J by 4 bases. Germline CDR1 ENHRY, CDR2 SYGVKD. The CDR3 reads CAIKAGDGPDTQYF. As DNA, the CDR3 is TGTGCCATCAAGGCGGGAGACGGCCCAGATACGCAGTATTTT.

This clonotype has more than one count but fewer than ten. The J gene is TRBJ2-1, the V gene TRBV10-3; tentatively, D is TRBD1 or TRBD2 (6 bases each). V shed 0 bases and J shed 7 bases, with 13 bases lying between them. In germline, CDR1 is ENHRY, CDR2 SYGVKD. The CDR3 spans 15 residues. CDR3 sequence: CAISESPRGENEQFF. The DNA of the CDR3 is TGTGCCATCAGTGAGTCGCCTAGGGGGGAGAATGAGCAGTTCTTC.

This clonotype has at least ten counts. The chain has TRBV6-2 or TRBV6-3 and TRBJ2-7, with 15 nucleotides matching TRBD2. Germline V gene data show CDR1 as MNHEY and CDR2 as SVGEGT. Losses at the gene ends were 6 bases for V and 5 bases for J; bases not matched to a gene: 8. CDR3 size: 16 residues. The CDR3 protein is CASRPGLAGGPDEQYF. CDR3 sequence (DNA): TGTGCCAGCAGGCCCGGACTAGCGGGAGGGCCAGACGAGCAGTACTTC.

This clonotype was detected many times. The chain uses TRBV28 and TRBJ2-3, with 7 nucleotides matching TRBD2. The V segment lost 5 bases and the J segment 0 bases; nucleotides outside the gene matches: 11. The CDR3 has 17 residues. The germline CDR1 and CDR2 sequences are MDHEN and SYDVKM. CDR3 residues: CASSPRRAGESTDTQYF. CDR3 DNA sequence: TGTGCCAGCAGTCCCCGGCGCGCGGGAGAGAGCACAGATACGCAGTATTTT. The full variable domain, its missing parts supplied by reference TRBV28 and TRBJ2-3, is DVKVTQSSRYLVKRTGEKVFLECVQDMDHENMFWYRQDPGLGLRLIYFSYDVKMKEKGDIPEGYSVSREKKERFSLILESASTNQTSMYLCASSPRRAGESTDTQYFGPGTRLTVL.

This clonotype was detected many times. The V and J genes are TRBV6-6 and TRBJ1-2; D not resolved. Deletions cut 0 bases from V and 6 bases from J, with 8 bases between. The germline CDR1 and CDR2 sequences are MNHNY and SVGAGI (reference sequence). The CDR3 runs 13 residues. The CDR3 loop is CASSYSVGNGYTF. DNA for the CDR3: TGTGCCAGCAGTTACTCAGTGGGGAATGGCTACACCTTC.

The DNA of the CDR3 is TGCAGCGTTGTAGCAGGGTATGAGGAAAAACTGTTTTTT. Protein product: CSVVAGYEEKLFF. The chain recombines TRBV29-1 with TRBJ1-4, with D tentatively TRBD1 (5 bases). The V and J ends lost 4 bases and 8 bases respectively, with 14 bases between them. This CDR3 has 13 residues. The germline gives CDR1 SQVTM, CDR2 ANQGSEA.

The chain uses TRBV5-1 and TRBJ1-1; tentatively, D is TRBD1 (5 bases). This CDR3 is 16 amino acids long. V lost 0 bases, J lost 8 bases, and 20 bases lay in between. CDR1 SGHRS and CDR2 YFSETQ come from the germline V gene. The CDR3 coding sequence is TGCGCCAGCAGCTTGGGGAAACATAGTACCGGGACCGAAGCTTTCTTT. Translation gives CASSLGKHSTGTEAFF.

This clonotype was picked up many times. V usage is TRBV11-2 and J usage is TRBJ2-5; D is possibly TRBD2 (6 bases). The V gene's germline CDR1 is SGHAT and CDR2 FQNNGV. The CDR3 consists of 17 residues. Trimming left V 0 bases short and J 3 bases short, with 17 bases between. The CDR3 DNA is TGTGCCAGCAGCTTAGACGGATGGCGGGAAATAGAAGAGACCCAGTACTTC. Protein: CASSLDGWREIEETQYF.